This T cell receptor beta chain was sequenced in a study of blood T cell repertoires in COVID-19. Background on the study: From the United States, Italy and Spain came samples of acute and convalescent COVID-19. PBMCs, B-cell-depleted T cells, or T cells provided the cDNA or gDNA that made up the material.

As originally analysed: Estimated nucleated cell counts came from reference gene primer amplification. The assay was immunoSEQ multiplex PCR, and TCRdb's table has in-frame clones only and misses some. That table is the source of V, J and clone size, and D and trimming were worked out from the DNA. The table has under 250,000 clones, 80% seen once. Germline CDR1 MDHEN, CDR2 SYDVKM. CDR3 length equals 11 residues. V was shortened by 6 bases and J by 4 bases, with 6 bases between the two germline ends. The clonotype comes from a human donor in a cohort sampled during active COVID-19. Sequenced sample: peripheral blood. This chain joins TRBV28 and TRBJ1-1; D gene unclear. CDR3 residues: CASRTFTEAFF. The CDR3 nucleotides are TGTGCCAGCAGGACTTTCACTGAAGCTTTCTTT.